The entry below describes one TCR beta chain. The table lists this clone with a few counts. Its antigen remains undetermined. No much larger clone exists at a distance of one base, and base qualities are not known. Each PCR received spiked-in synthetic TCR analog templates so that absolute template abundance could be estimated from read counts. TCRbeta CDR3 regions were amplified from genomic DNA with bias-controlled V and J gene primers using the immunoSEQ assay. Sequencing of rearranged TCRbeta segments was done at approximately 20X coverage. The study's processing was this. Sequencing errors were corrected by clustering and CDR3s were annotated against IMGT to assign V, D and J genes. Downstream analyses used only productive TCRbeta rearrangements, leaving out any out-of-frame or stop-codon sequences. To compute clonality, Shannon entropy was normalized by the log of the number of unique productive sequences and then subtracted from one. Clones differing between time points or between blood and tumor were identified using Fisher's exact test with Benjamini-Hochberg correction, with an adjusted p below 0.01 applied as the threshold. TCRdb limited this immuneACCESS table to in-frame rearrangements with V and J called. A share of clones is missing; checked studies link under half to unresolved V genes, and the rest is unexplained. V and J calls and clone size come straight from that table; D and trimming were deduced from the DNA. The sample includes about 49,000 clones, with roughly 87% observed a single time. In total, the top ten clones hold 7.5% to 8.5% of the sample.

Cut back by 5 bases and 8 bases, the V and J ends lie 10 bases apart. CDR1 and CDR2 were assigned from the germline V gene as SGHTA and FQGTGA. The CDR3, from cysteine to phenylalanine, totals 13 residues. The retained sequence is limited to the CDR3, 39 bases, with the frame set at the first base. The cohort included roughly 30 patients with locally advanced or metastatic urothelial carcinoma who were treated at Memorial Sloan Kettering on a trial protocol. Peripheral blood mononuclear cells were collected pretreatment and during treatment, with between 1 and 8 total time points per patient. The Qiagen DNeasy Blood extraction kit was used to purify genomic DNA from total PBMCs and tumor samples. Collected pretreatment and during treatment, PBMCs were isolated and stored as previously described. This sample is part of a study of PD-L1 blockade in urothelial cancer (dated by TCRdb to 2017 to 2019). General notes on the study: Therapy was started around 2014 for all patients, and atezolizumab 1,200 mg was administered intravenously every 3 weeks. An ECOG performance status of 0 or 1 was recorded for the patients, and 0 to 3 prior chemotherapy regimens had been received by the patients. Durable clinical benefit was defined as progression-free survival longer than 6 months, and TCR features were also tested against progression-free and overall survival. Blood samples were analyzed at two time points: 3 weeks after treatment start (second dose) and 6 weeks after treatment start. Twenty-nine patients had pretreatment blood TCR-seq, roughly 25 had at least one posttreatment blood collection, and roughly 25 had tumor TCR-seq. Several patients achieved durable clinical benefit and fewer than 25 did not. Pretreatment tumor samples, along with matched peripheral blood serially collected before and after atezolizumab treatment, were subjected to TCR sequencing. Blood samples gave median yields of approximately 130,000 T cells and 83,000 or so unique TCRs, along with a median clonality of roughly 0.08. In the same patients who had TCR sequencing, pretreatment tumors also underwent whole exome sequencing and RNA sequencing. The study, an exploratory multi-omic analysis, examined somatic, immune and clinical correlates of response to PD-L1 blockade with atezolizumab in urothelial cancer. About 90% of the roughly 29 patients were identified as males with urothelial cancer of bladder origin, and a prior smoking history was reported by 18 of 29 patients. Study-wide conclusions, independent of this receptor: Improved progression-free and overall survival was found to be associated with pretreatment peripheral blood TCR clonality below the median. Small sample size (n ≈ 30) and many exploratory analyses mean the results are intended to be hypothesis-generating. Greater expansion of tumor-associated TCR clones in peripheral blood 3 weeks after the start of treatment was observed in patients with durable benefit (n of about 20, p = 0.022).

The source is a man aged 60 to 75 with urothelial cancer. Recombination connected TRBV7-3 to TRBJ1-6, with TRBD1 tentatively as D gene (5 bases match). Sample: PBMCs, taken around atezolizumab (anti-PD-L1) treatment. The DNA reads TGTGCCAGCAGCATGACAGCGTATTCACCCCTCCACTTT. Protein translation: CASSMTAYSPLHF.